A single sample gave rise to the 32 T cell receptor beta chains below, sequenced in a study of T cell changes during pregnancy in multiple sclerosis. TCRdb's table, derived via immunoSEQ multiplex PCR, lists solely in-frame clones and lacks some. The sample gives roughly 70,000 clones, roughly 92% of which show up once; about 2.2% is in the top ten. The sequences come from peripheral blood, collected before pregnancy. The receptor set was obtained from a female donor with multiple sclerosis, enrolled in a pregnancy study.

The chain carries TRBV7-2 and TRBJ1-5, with D uncertain. This CDR3 has 14 residues. V lost 5 bases and J 1 base, leaving 9 bases between the germline ends. Germline CDR1 reads SGHTA; CDR2 reads FQGNSA. In nucleotides, the CDR3 is TGTGCCAGCAGCGGAGGTTTAAGCAATCAGCCCCAGCATTTT. Protein: CASSGGLSNQPQHF.

The CDR3 region has the DNA TGTGCCAGCAGTGAAGGCGGGGAGACAGGGGATGACAATGAGCAGTTCTTC. Translating it yields CASSEGGETGDDNEQFF. The rearrangement links TRBV6-1 to TRBJ2-1, with 8 nucleotides matching TRBD1. Germline CDR1 and CDR2: MNHNS and SASEGT. J was trimmed by 5 bases and V by 1 base; bases with no gene match: 10. The CDR3 runs 17 residues.

V gene TRBV28 combines with J gene TRBJ2-6, with TRBD2 identical over 15 bases. The CDR3 spans 22 residues. Germline trimming cut 4 bases from V and 0 bases from J; bases unmatched to any gene: 13. Germline V gives CDR1 MDHEN, CDR2 SYDVKM. In DNA form, the CDR3 reads TGTGCCAGCAGTTCGGGGACTAGCGGGAGGTTCCGTAAAATCTCTGGGGCCAACGTCCTGACTTTC. This sequence encodes CASSSGTSGRFRKISGANVLTF.

Many counts were recorded for this clone. This chain connects TRBV6-1 to TRBJ2-7; D is possibly TRBD1 (6 bases). Germline V gene lookup returns CDR1 MNHNS and CDR2 SASEGT. The CDR3 contains 13 residues. Between the trimmed V and J ends, which lost 6 bases and 6 bases, there was a span of 15 bases. For the CDR3, the DNA is TGTGCCAGCAGCCTACAGGGAGAGCTCGAGCAGTACTTC. Protein product: CASSLQGELEQYF.

Concerning this clone itself: The junction and the germline gene differ at one end; a read error may be behind it. This rearrangement joins TRBV7-7 to TRBJ2-7; TRBD1 agrees at 9 bases. This CDR3 is built from 13 residues. Germline V gene data show CDR1 as SSHAT and CDR2 as FNYEAQ (reference sequence). In DNA form, the CDR3 reads TGTGCTAGCAGCTTAGCCGGACAGGGGAAGCAGTACTTC. Protein: CASSLAGQGKQYF. Looking up the rest from reference TRBV7-7 and TRBJ2-7 gives the full variable domain: GAGVSQSPRYKVTKRGQDVTLRCDPISSHATLYWYQQALGQGPEFLTYFNYEAQPDKSGLPSDRFSAERPEGSISTLTIQRTEQRDSAMYRCASSLAGQGKQYFGPGTRLTVT.

The V call is TRBV5-1, the J call TRBJ2-5; D is undetermined. The J call may be faulty, since TRBJ2-7 better matches the DNA end. Germline values: CDR1 SGHRS, CDR2 YFSETQ. This CDR3 comprises 14 residues. CDR3 loop: CASSLAWSSYEQYF. CDR3 bases: TGCGCCAGCAGCTTGGCTTGGAGCTCCTACGAGCAGTACTTC.

V and J are TRBV21-1 and TRBJ2-1; the table's D gene call, TRBD2, was not cross checked with the DNA. TRBV21-1 is reported as a pseudogene. The CDR3 is 16 residues long. The CDR3 region has the DNA TGTGCCAGCAGCCCCCGACTAGCGGGGACCATCCATGAGCAGTTCTTC. Its protein is CASSPRLAGTIHEQFF.

The chain employs TRBV11-1 and TRBJ2-1; 9 nucleotides match TRBD2. The V segment lost 5 bases and the J segment 10 bases; nucleotides outside the gene matches: 15. The CDR3 runs to 16 residues. Germline CDR1 and CDR2: SGHAT and FQDESV (reference sequence). CDR3 DNA sequence: TGTGCCAGCAGCCAGACGGATAGCGGGAGTGTTCACGAGCAGTTCTTC. Residues: CASSQTDSGSVHEQFF.

This clone came up once. This rearrangement joins TRBV6-5 to TRBJ2-1, with D possibly matching TRBD2 (6 bases). This CDR3 is 12 amino acids long. Germline CDR1 and CDR2: MNHEY and SVGAGI. With 6 bases removed from V and 9 bases from J, the gap between germline ends came to 12 bases. CDR3 amino acids: CASRRLDTEQFF. The CDR3, as DNA: TGTGCCAGCAGAAGACTAGATACTGAGCAGTTCTTC.

CDR3 amino acids: CASSLLLTAGADSPLHF. The CDR3 coding sequence is TGTGCCAGCAGCTTACTCCTCACAGCGGGGGCAGATTCACCCCTCCACTTT. The V call is TRBV5-4, the J call TRBJ1-6, with TRBD1 as a possible D gene (6 bases). This CDR3 has 17 amino acids. Trimming removed 2 bases at V and 8 bases at J, with 20 bases between. Germline V gene sequence: CDR1 SGHNT, CDR2 YYREEE (reference sequence).

V gene TRBV4-1 combines with J gene TRBJ2-3; D gene ambiguous. This CDR3 has 13 residues. The V end was cut by 3 bases, the J end by 3 bases, with 7 bases between. Germline CDR1 reads MGHRA; CDR2 reads YSYEKL. The CDR3 reads CASSHSVTDTQYF. The CDR3 nucleotides read TGCGCCAGCAGCCATTCGGTGACAGATACGCAGTATTTT.

The J gene is TRBJ2-1, the V gene TRBV9; TRBD1 matches 8 bases. CDR3 size: 14 residues. The germline V gene has CDR1 SGDLS and CDR2 YYNGEE. V lost 4 bases, J lost 9 bases, and 9 bases stayed unmatched. The CDR3: CASSLDQTGAEQFF. CDR3 sequence (DNA): TGTGCCAGCAGCCTTGACCAGACAGGGGCTGAGCAGTTCTTC.

This clone was detected a few times. The V call is TRBV4-3, the J call TRBJ1-1; tentative D call: TRBD1 (5 bases). CDR1 and CDR2 (germline): LGHNA, YSLEER. V lost 0 bases and J 1 base, leaving 9 bases between the germline ends. The CDR3 sequence is 15 residues long. The CDR3 DNA follows: TGCGCCAGCAGCCAAGACGGAGGGGCGAACACTGAAGCTTTCTTT. Encoded protein: CASSQDGGANTEAFF.

The chain combines TRBV4-1 with TRBJ2-4; TRBD1 aligns across 8 bases. The CDR3 contains 19 residues. The V segment lost 4 bases and the J segment 0 bases; nucleotides outside the gene matches: 14. Germline loops: CDR1 MGHRA, CDR2 YSYEKL. CDR3 loop: CASSPYPQGAGVAKNIQYF. CDR3 nucleotides: TGCGCCAGCAGCCCCTACCCTCAGGGGGCCGGAGTAGCCAAAAACATTCAGTACTTC.

CDR3 in DNA: TGTGCCAGTAGTAAAGGGACAGGGGGGCACCCGTACGAGCAGTACTTC. This codes for CASSKGTGGHPYEQYF. The chain joins TRBV19 to TRBJ2-7, with 11 bases fitting TRBD1. Germline CDR1 LNHDA, CDR2 SQIVND (reference sequence). V was clipped by 4 bases and J by 4 bases; unmatched bases: 9. The CDR3 totals 16 residues.

The J gene is TRBJ2-2, the V gene TRBV9, with D possibly being TRBD2 (5 bases). Trimming took 4 bases from V and 5 from J, leaving 9 bases between them. The CDR3 covers 13 residues. In germline, CDR1 is SGDLS, CDR2 YYNGEE. CDR3 in amino acids: CASSKDSTGELFF. In DNA form, the CDR3 reads TGTGCCAGCAGCAAGGACTCTACCGGGGAGCTGTTTTTT.

A single count supports this clone. V usage is TRBV30 and J usage is TRBJ2-3; 7 bases map to TRBD2. The V and J ends lost 0 bases and 2 bases, in that order; junction bases with no gene match: 5. CDR1 and CDR2 from the germline V gene are GTSNPN and SVGIG (reference sequence). The CDR3 has 15 amino acids. Here the CDR3 reads CAWSVGDYNTDTQYF. CDR3 nucleotides: TGTGCCTGGAGTGTAGGGGACTACAACACAGATACGCAGTATTTT.

The chain has TRBV30 and TRBJ2-1; tentatively, D is TRBD2 (6 bases). The V end was cut by 1 base, the J end by 8 bases, with 9 bases between. CDR1 GTSNPN and CDR2 SVGIG come from the germline V gene (reference sequence). This CDR3 has 12 amino acids. This CDR3 is CAWSDTSYEQFF. The DNA of the CDR3 is TGTGCCTGGAGTGATACTAGCTATGAGCAGTTCTTC.

This clone has only one observation. The chain links TRBV6-5 to TRBJ1-5, with D maybe TRBD1 (5 bases). Germline V CDR1 and CDR2: MNHEY, SVGAGI. Trimming cost V 6 bases and J 1 base, with 13 bases left between them. The CDR3 runs to 15 residues. The CDR3, as DNA: TGTGCCAGCAGCCGGGGGGGAGAGAGCAATCAGCCCCAGCATTTT. This encodes CASSRGGESNQPQHF.

The V call is TRBV19, the J call TRBJ1-3; 7 bases map to TRBD1. Trimming at V came to 7 bases and at J to 2 bases, leaving 8 bases not matched to a gene. Germline V gene sequence: CDR1 LNHDA, CDR2 SQIVND (reference sequence). The CDR3 runs to 15 residues. The CDR3 spells CASIPTTGAGNTIYF. In DNA form, the CDR3 reads TGTGCCAGTATTCCGACCACAGGGGCTGGAAACACCATATATTTT.

The chain combines TRBV4-1 with TRBJ2-1; 16 bases match TRBD2. Losses at the gene ends were 2 bases for V and 9 bases for J; bases not matched to a gene: 16. CDR1 is MGHRA and CDR2 is YSYEKL in the germline V gene. This CDR3 spans 20 amino acids. The CDR3 spells CASSQPLGGLAGGRAGEQFF. The CDR3 nucleotides are TGCGCCAGCAGCCAACCGCTCGGGGGACTAGCGGGAGGGCGAGCAGGTGAGCAGTTCTTC.

This chain uses TRBV4-3 with TRBJ2-1; 8 bases match TRBD2. Germline V gene lookup returns CDR1 LGHNA and CDR2 YSLEER. CDR3 length: 17 residues. V lost 3 bases to trimming and J lost 7 bases; unmatched junction nucleotides: 14. The CDR3 bases are TGCGCCAGCAGCCACTATGTTGCACGGGAGGGTTTGAATGAGCAGTTCTTC. Amino acid sequence: CASSHYVAREGLNEQFF.

The chain couples TRBV7-9 to TRBJ2-3, with D possibly TRBD2 on 6 matching bases. The V end lost 4 bases, the J end lost 6 bases, and 20 bases lay between the germline ends. Germline CDR1 reads SEHNR; CDR2 reads FQNEAQ (reference sequence). The length of the CDR3 is 16 residues. CDR3 amino acids: CASSSSQGGKRDTQYF. In nucleotides, the CDR3 is TGTGCCAGCAGCTCCTCGCAAGGCGGGAAGAGGGATACGCAGTATTTT.

The rearrangement joins TRBV9 to TRBJ2-4; unclear D gene. Germline V gene lookup returns CDR1 SGDLS and CDR2 YYNGEE. Trimming took off 0 bases at V and 4 bases at J, with 20 bases between the two ends. This CDR3 spans 18 amino acids. Here the CDR3 DNA reads TGTGCCAGCAGCGTAGGATTAGAGGCGCGAAGCCAGAAAAACATTCAGTACTTC. Encoded protein: CASSVGLEARSQKNIQYF.

V gene TRBV7-2 combines with J gene TRBJ2-1, with D perhaps matching TRBD2 (5 bases). The CDR3 covers 18 residues. V lost 0 bases and J lost 9, with 24 bases in between. Germline values: CDR1 SGHTA, CDR2 FQGNSA. The CDR3 reads CASSLAGGRLPDKSEQFF. The DNA of the CDR3 is TGTGCCAGCAGCTTAGCAGGAGGTAGGTTACCAGATAAGAGTGAGCAGTTCTTC.

This clone was seen a handful of times. In DNA, the CDR3 is TGTGCCAGCACCCCGGTAGGGGTTAGCCAGCCCCAGCATTTT. Translated: CASTPVGVSQPQHF. The chain recombines TRBV28 with TRBJ1-5, with D perhaps matching TRBD1 (5 bases). Between the trimmed V and J ends, which lost 7 bases and 7 bases, there was a span of 17 bases. Germline CDR1 is MDHEN and CDR2 is SYDVKM. The CDR3 covers 14 residues.

CDR3 residues: CASSAYGGLPGGYTF. The CDR3 DNA sequence: TGTGCCAGCAGCGCGTACGGAGGGTTACCTGGAGGCTACACCTTC. The J gene is TRBJ1-2, the V gene TRBV7-9; D unclear. The germline V gene has CDR1 SEHNR and CDR2 FQNEAQ (reference sequence). V shed 5 bases and J shed 8 bases, with 21 bases lying between them. The CDR3 totals 15 residues.

This chain links TRBV19 with TRBJ2-3; D gene ambiguous. The CDR3 sequence is 15 residues long. Germline V CDR1 and CDR2: LNHDA, SQIVND (reference sequence). The V end lost 4 bases, the J end lost 6 bases, and 17 bases lay between the germline ends. CDR3 sequence (DNA): TGTGCCAGTAGTACCGGAGTTGGTTTTGGGGATACGCAGTATTTT. This codes for CASSTGVGFGDTQYF.

V and J are TRBV4-2 and TRBJ2-5, with 10 bases lining up with TRBD2. The CDR3 length is 16 residues. The V segment lost 0 bases and the J segment 1 base; nucleotides outside the gene matches: 2. The V gene's germline CDR1 is LGHNA and CDR2 YNFKEQ. Here the CDR3 reads CASSQELAGAQETQYF. CDR3 bases: TGTGCCAGCAGCCAAGAGCTAGCGGGAGCCCAAGAGACCCAGTACTTC.

The rearrangement links TRBV6-6 to TRBJ2-5, with 7 bases fitting TRBD1. Losses at the gene ends were 4 bases for V and 6 bases for J; bases not matched to a gene: 11. The CDR3 extends over 15 amino acids. Germline V gene sequence: CDR1 MNHNY, CDR2 SVGAGI (reference sequence). CDR3 nucleotide sequence: TGTGCCAGCAGTTCGGAAACAGGGGTTGAACAGACCCAGTACTTC. Its translation: CASSSETGVEQTQYF.

This clone has just one count. The rearrangement links TRBV18 to TRBJ2-6; D may be TRBD1 (7 bases). The ends were cut back, 3 bases at V and 2 bases at J, with 11 bases in the middle. This CDR3 comprises 16 residues. Germline V CDR1 and CDR2: KGHSH, LQKENI. The CDR3: CASSPRGEAGANVLTF. In DNA, the CDR3 is TGTGCCAGCTCACCCAGGGGGGAGGCTGGGGCCAACGTCCTGACTTTC.

V gene TRBV29-1 combines with J gene TRBJ1-1; D is perhaps TRBD1 (6 bases). The CDR3 is made up of 12 amino acids. V was shortened by 5 bases and J by 3 bases, with 10 bases between the two germline ends. Germline loops: CDR1 SQVTM, CDR2 ANQGSEA. CDR3: CSVRNRDTEAFF. CDR3 DNA sequence: TGCAGCGTTAGGAACAGGGACACTGAAGCTTTCTTT. Based on the CDR3 plus reference TRBV29-1 and TRBJ1-1, the full variable domain is SAVISQKPSRDICQRGTSLTIQCQVDSQVTMMFWYRQQPGQSLTLIATANQGSEATYESGFVIDKFPISRPNLTFSTLTVSNMSPEDSSIYLCSVRNRDTEAFFGQGTRLTVV.